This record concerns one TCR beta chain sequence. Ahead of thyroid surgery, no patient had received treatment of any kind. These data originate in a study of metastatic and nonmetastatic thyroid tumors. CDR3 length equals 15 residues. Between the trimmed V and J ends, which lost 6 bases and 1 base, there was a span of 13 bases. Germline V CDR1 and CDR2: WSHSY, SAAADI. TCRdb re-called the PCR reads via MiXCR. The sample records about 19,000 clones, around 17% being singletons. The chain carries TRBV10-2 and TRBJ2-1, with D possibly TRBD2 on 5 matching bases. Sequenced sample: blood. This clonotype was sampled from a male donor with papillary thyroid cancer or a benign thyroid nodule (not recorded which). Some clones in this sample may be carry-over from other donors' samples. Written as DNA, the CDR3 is TGCGCCAGCAGCCGGGCCGGGGAATCCTACAATGAGCAGTTCTTC. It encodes CASSRAGESYNEQFF.